One sample yielded the 10 T cell receptor beta chains listed below, sequenced in a study of vaccination effects on CD4 cells after COVID-19. For these receptors, no antigen is known. Clones were read by immunoSEQ multiplex PCR, and TCRdb kept only the in-frame ones, dropping some. The sample lists just under 30,000 clones; 60% to 75% were seen once. The ViraFEST assay expanded antigen-specific CD4+ T cells with viral peptide pools before sequencing. At the end of roughly ten days of culture, CD4+ T cells were isolated. Participants got two doses of BNT162b2 or mRNA-1273 vaccine. The sequencing here drew on CD4+ T cells from PBMCs cultured with HCoV-OC43 spike peptides, taken after COVID-19 vaccination. Subset reported: HCoV-OC43 spike overlapping peptide pool stimulation. Source of these receptors: a human donor who received a COVID-19 vaccine.

The V call is TRBV6-6, the J call TRBJ1-1, with D unclear. This CDR3 is 15 amino acids long. Trimming stripped 11 bases from V and 3 bases from J, with 22 bases between. The V gene's germline CDR1 is MNHNY and CDR2 SVGAGI (reference sequence). CDR3 residues: CAVVVKSLPHTEAFF. The CDR3 DNA reads as TGTGCCGTCGTGGTCAAAAGTCTCCCGCACACTGAAGCTTTCTTT.

The V gene is TRBV5-1, the J gene TRBJ1-2, with D perhaps TRBD1 (5 bases). CDR1 is SGHRS, CDR2 YFSETQ, per germline. The CDR3 runs 13 residues. V was pared by 0 bases and J by 6 bases, with 9 bases between. The CDR3 bases are TGCGCCAGCAGCTTGGACAGGTCTGATGGCTACACCTTC. Its protein is CASSLDRSDGYTF.

The V call is TRBV24-1, the J call TRBJ2-3; the D gene is possibly TRBD2 (6 bases). Germline V gives CDR1 KGHDR, CDR2 SFDVKD. The CDR3 covers 15 residues. Trimming stripped 7 bases from V and 6 bases from J, with 19 bases between. CDR3 sequence: CATSRTIGLVDTQYF. Here the CDR3 DNA reads TGTGCCACCAGCCGGACTATCGGGTTGGTGGATACGCAGTATTTT.

This rearrangement joins TRBV18 to TRBJ1-2; 7 positions match TRBD1. This CDR3 is 13 amino acids long. CDR1 and CDR2 (germline): KGHSH, LQKENI. Trimming took 1 base from V and 7 from J; bases not matched to a gene: 3. The CDR3 protein is CASSPRRDSGYTF. The CDR3 DNA follows: TGTGCCAGCTCACCACGCCGGGACAGTGGCTACACCTTC.

This clone was seen a few times. This sequence joins TRBV24-1 and TRBJ2-7; TRBD1 agrees at 9 bases. The V and J ends lost 3 bases and 3 bases, in that order; junction bases with no gene match: 5. CDR3 length: 15 residues. CDR1 KGHDR and CDR2 SFDVKD come from the germline V gene. The CDR3 is CATSDPGQGRYEQYF. The CDR3 DNA is TGTGCCACCAGTGATCCTGGACAGGGGCGCTACGAGCAGTACTTC.

This clone has only one observation. The genes are TRBV7-8 and TRBJ2-5; 7 bases align to TRBD1. Germline-derived CDR1 and CDR2 are SGHVS and FQNEAQ. This CDR3 is built from 16 residues. V was clipped by 2 bases and J by 5 bases; unmatched bases: 11. In DNA, the CDR3 is TGTGCCAGCAGCTTATCGACAGGGACGGGTAGGGAGACCCAGTACTTC. As protein: CASSLSTGTGRETQYF. The full variable domain, rest sourced from reference TRBV7-8 and TRBJ2-5, is GAGVSQSPRYKVAKRGQDVALRCDPISGHVSLFWYQQALGQGPEFLTYFQNEAQLDKSGLPSDRFFAERPEGSVSTLKIQRTQQEDSAVYLCASSLSTGTGRETQYFGPGTRLLVL.

V usage is TRBV10-1 and J usage is TRBJ2-1, with D tentatively TRBD1 (7 bases). V gave up 7 bases and J gave up 5 bases, with 15 bases separating them. Germline CDR1 WNHNN, CDR2 SYGVQD (reference sequence). The CDR3 contains 14 residues. The CDR3 region has the DNA TGCGCCAGCAAGGACAGGTGGGAGGACAATGAGCAGTTCTTC. Translation gives CASKDRWEDNEQFF.

The gene calls are TRBV7-9 and TRBJ1-3; 7 nucleotides agree with TRBD1. Trimming removed 5 bases from V and 4 bases from J; junction bases left unmatched: 2. The V gene's germline CDR1 is SEHNR and CDR2 FQNEAQ (reference sequence). CDR3 size: 13 residues. The CDR3 nucleotides are TGTGCCAGCAGCCCGGGACAGGGAAACACCATATATTTT. As protein: CASSPGQGNTIYF. Full variable domain (outside the CDR3, taken from reference TRBV7-9 and TRBJ1-3): DTGVSQNPRHKITKRGQNVTFRCDPISEHNRLYWYRQTLGQGPEFLTYFQNEAQLEKSRLLSDRFSAERPKGSFSTLEIQRTEQGDSAMYLCASSPGQGNTIYFGEGSWLTVV.

The chain has TRBV5-1 and TRBJ1-3; unclear D gene. The V gene lost 1 base and the J gene lost 3 bases, with 8 bases spanning the gap. The CDR3 contains 14 residues. Germline values: CDR1 SGHRS, CDR2 YFSETQ. CDR3: CASSLSGDGNTIYF. Here the CDR3 DNA reads TGCGCCAGCAGCTTGAGTGGAGATGGAAACACCATATATTTT.

This clone was observed a few times. This chain links TRBV14 with TRBJ2-7, with 12 bases aligning to TRBD2. CDR1 is SGHDN and CDR2 is FVKESK in the germline V gene. This CDR3 spans 16 amino acids. The V and J ends lost 4 bases and 0 bases, in that order; junction bases with no gene match: 4. The CDR3 loop is CASSRTSGTSSYEQYF. The CDR3 nucleotides are TGTGCCAGCAGCCGGACTAGCGGGACGAGCTCCTACGAGCAGTACTTC.